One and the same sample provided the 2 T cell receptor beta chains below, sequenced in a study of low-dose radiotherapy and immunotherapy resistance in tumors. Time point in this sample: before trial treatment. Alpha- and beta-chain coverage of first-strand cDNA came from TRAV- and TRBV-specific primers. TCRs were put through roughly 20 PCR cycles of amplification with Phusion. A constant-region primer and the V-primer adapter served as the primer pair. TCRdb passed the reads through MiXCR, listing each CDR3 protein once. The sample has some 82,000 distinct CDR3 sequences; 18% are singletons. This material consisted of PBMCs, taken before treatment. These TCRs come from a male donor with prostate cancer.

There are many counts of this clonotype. The CDR3 reads CASSTCRLANTEAFF. The DNA for the CDR3 is TGTGCCAGCAGCACGTGCAGACTGGCGAACACTGAAGCTTTCTTT. The chain carries TRBV21-1 and TRBJ1-1. TRBV21-1 is described as a pseudogene. This CDR3 contains 15 residues.

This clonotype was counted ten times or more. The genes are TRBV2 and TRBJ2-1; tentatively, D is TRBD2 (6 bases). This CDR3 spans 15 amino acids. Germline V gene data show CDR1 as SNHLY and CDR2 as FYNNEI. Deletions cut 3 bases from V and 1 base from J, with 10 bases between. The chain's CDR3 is CASSDDGTSYNEQFF. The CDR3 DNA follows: TGTGCCAGCAGTGATGACGGGACTTCCTACAATGAGCAGTTCTTC. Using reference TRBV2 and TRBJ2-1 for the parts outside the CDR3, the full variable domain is EPEVTQTPSHQVTQMGQEVILRCVPISNHLYFYWYRQILGQKVEFLVSFYNNEISEKSEIFDDQFSVERPDGSNFTLKIRSTKLEDSAMYFCASSDDGTSYNEQFFGPGTRLTVL.